The sequence of this T cell receptor beta chain was determined in a study of neurological immune-mediated disorders. Overall study results and limits: TCR clonal expansion peaked in HTLV-1-associated myelopathy patients and was lowest in multiple sclerosis patients.

J lost 4 bases, V lost 0 bases, and 3 bases had no gene match. The CDR3 is made up of 16 amino acids. Germline assignment: CDR1 SGHKS and CDR2 YYEKEE (reference sequence). Using its own MiXCR run on the 5' RACE reads, TCRdb lists one record per CDR3 protein. The sample lists about 66,000 distinct CDR3 sequences; 3% to 5% were seen once. This clonotype came up many times. Its cognate antigen is unknown. The rearrangement joins TRBV5-5 to TRBJ2-2; 10 bases are shared with TRBD1. Sequencing used PBMCs. The clonotype was recovered from a man aged 30 to 39 with multiple sclerosis. CDR3: CASSLDWTGGTGELFF. CDR3 nucleotide sequence: TGTGCCAGCAGCTTGGACTGGACAGGGGGCACCGGGGAGCTGTTTTTT.